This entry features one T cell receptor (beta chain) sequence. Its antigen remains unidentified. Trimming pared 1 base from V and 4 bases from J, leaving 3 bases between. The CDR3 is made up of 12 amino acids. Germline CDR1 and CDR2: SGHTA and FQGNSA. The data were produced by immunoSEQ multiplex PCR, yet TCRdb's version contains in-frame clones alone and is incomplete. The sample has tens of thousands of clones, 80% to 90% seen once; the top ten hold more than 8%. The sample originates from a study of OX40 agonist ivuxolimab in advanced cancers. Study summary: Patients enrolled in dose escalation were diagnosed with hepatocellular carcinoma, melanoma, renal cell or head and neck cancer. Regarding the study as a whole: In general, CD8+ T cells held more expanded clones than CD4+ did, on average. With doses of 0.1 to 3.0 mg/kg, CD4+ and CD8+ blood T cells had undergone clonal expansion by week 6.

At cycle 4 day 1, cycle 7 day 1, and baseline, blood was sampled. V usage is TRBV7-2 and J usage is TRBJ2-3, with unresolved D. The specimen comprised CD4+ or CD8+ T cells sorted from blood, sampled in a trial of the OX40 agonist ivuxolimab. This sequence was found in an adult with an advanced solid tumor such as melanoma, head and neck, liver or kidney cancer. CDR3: CASSLVPDTQYF. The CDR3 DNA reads TGTGCCAGCAGCTTAGTCCCAGATACGCAGTATTTT.